The 11 T cell receptor beta chains reported below all come from one sample, sequenced in a study of blood T cell repertoires in COVID-19 (TCRdb year 2020). Libraries were built with the immunoSEQ multiplex PCR assay. TCRdb re-hosts the immuneACCESS table, in-frame sequences only. Its copies lack some clones; in the studies checked, an unresolved V gene accounts for under half of them, and the cause for the rest is not known. Present in this sample are 100,000 to 150,000 clones, 80% to 85% of which were seen just once. The top ten constitute roughly an eighth of the sample. Sequencing was done on a sample of peripheral blood. The receptors here all came from a woman younger than 45 who had recovered from COVID-19.

In its sample, this clone was seen a few times. The chain uses TRBV6-6 and TRBJ2-7; TRBD1 aligns across 9 bases. Looked up from germline, CDR1 is MNHNY and CDR2 is SVGAGI (reference sequence). The V and J ends lost 2 bases and 4 bases, in that order; junction bases with no gene match: 9. This CDR3 comprises 16 residues. In DNA form, the CDR3 reads TGTGCCAGCAGTTACGGGACAGGGAAAATGGGGTACGAGCAGTACTTC. Its translation is CASSYGTGKMGYEQYF.

This chain links TRBV28 with TRBJ1-2; D unclear. CDR3 length equals 10 residues. Germline V lookup: CDR1 MDHEN, CDR2 SYDVKM. V was pared by 5 bases and J by 4 bases, with 2 bases between. The CDR3 loop reads CASSRYGYTF. The DNA of the CDR3 is TGTGCCAGCAGTCGCTATGGCTACACCTTC.

CDR3 DNA sequence: TGTGCCAGCAGCTTGGCAGGGGTTAATGGCTACACCTTC. It specifies CASSLAGVNGYTF. The chain is built from TRBV5-5 and TRBJ1-2; a weak D match, TRBD1 (6 bases). CDR1 and CDR2 (germline): SGHKS, YYEKEE (reference sequence). The germline V and J ends were trimmed by 0 bases and 6 bases, with 9 bases remaining between them. CDR3 length equals 13 residues.

This clone appeared a few times. The rearrangement uses TRBV6-5 and TRBJ2-5; D possibly corresponds to TRBD1 (6 bases). Germline V lookup: CDR1 MNHEY, CDR2 SVGAGI. With 10 bases removed from V and 5 bases from J, the gap between germline ends came to 20 bases. CDR3 length: 14 residues. This chain's CDR3 is CATKAQGSVETQYF. CDR3 bases: TGTGCCACTAAAGCCCAGGGGAGTGTTGAGACCCAGTACTTC.

This sequence joins TRBV2 and TRBJ2-7, with D possibly being TRBD2 (5 bases). The ends were cut back, 6 bases at V and 5 bases at J, with 11 bases in the middle. The CDR3 loop spans 12 amino acids. CDR1 is SNHLY, CDR2 FYNNEI, per germline. The CDR3 DNA follows: TGTGCCAGCAGGATAGAGGGAGACGAGCAGTACTTC. Translation gives CASRIEGDEQYF.

The CDR3 sequence is CASSIQTNEKLFF. The CDR3 region has the DNA TGTGCCAGTAGTATACAGACTAATGAAAAACTGTTTTTT. The chain is built from TRBV19 and TRBJ1-4, with D hard to call. The CDR3 covers 13 residues. The V gene's germline CDR1 is LNHDA and CDR2 SQIVND (reference sequence). V was clipped by 2 bases and J by 2 bases, with 3 bases between them.

A single count supports this clone. The gene calls are TRBV7-9 and TRBJ2-7; TRBD1 might be the D (6 bases). The germline V and J ends were trimmed by 5 bases and 6 bases, with 20 bases remaining between them. The CDR3 extends over 15 amino acids. Germline V gives CDR1 SEHNR, CDR2 FQNEAQ (reference sequence). In DNA, the CDR3 is TGTGCCAGCAGCGACCAGAGGGGGTTAATGGGCGAGCAGTACTTC. As protein: CASSDQRGLMGEQYF.

This chain joins TRBV7-8 and TRBJ2-1; possibly TRBD1 for D (6 bases). The CDR3 totals 16 residues. V was shortened by 1 base and J by 4 bases, with 14 bases between the two germline ends. Germline V gives CDR1 SGHVS, CDR2 FQNEAQ. The CDR3 DNA sequence: TGTGCCAGCAGCTTAGGGTCACAGGGTTCGTACAATGAGCAGTTCTTC. Amino acid sequence: CASSLGSQGSYNEQFF.

The V and J genes are TRBV10-2 and TRBJ2-7; D not resolved. The ends were cut back, 6 bases at V and 2 bases at J, with 8 bases in the middle. The length of the CDR3 is 12 residues. Germline loops: CDR1 WSHSY, CDR2 SAAADI. This chain's CDR3 is CASSSSAYEQYF. The CDR3 bases are TGCGCCAGCAGCTCGTCGGCCTACGAGCAGTACTTC.

The J gene is TRBJ1-3, the V gene TRBV4-2; D is undetermined. There are 15 residues in the CDR3. V was trimmed by 2 bases and J by 3 bases, leaving 11 bases between them. Germline V gene lookup returns CDR1 LGHNA and CDR2 YNFKEQ. The CDR3 reads CASSQRGGGGNTIYF. CDR3 DNA: TGTGCCAGCAGCCAAAGAGGCGGTGGTGGAAACACCATATATTTT.

The V and J genes are TRBV10-3 and TRBJ2-3; 14 positions agree with TRBD2. The CDR3 length is 18 residues. The V segment lost 6 bases and the J segment 2 bases; nucleotides outside the gene matches: 10. Germline CDR1 and CDR2: ENHRY and SYGVKD. As DNA, the CDR3 is TGTGCCATCAGAAAAGGGGGGACTAGCGGGGGACTCACAGATACGCAGTATTTT. Amino acid sequence: CAIRKGGTSGGLTDTQYF.